This T cell receptor beta chain was sequenced during a study of shared clonotypes between healthy human individuals. Study information: Those who served as donors were a couple of women and a few men between the ages of 18 and 49.

The protocol was immunoSEQ multiplex PCR, while the TCRdb copy is restricted to in-frame clones and leaves out a portion. The top ten clones hold roughly 0.14% of a sample with a few million clones, roughly nine tenths of them seen once. V dropped 0 bases and J dropped 1; count of bases not matched to a gene: 3. This CDR3 spans 16 amino acids. Germline CDR1 and CDR2: SGHNT and YYREEE (reference sequence). The chain is built from TRBV5-4 and TRBJ2-5; 10 bases are a match to TRBD2. The source material was naive CD4+ T cells sorted from blood. Subset described: CD45RA+ positively selected. The clonotype was recovered from a man younger than 30 in good health. DNA of the CDR3: TGTGCCAGCAGCTTGGGGACTAGCGGCCGCCAAGAGACCCAGTACTTC. Its translation is CASSLGTSGRQETQYF.